Listed below are T cell receptor beta chains from one sample, sequenced in a study of beta chain features in type 1 diabetes. Here immunoSEQ multiplex PCR was the method, and the copy in TCRdb shows in-frame clones only, minus some. The data hold a few hundred thousand clones, with approximately 13% observed a single time. The sample consisted of naive CD4+ T cells from blood. Receptor source: a woman aged 18 to 35 with type 1 diabetes. Each CDR3 is given with its conserved first and last residue. A D gene is named only where the DNA matches it firmly. Clone size appears in some rows only: once, few, many, or a class for an expanded clone.

J gene | V gene | clone size | D gene | CDR3 DNA | CDR3 protein
TRBJ1-2 | TRBV27 | . | TRBD1 | TGTGCCAGCAGCCCACAGGGGCTAGGCGGCTACACCTTC | CASSPQGLGGYTF
TRBJ2-1 | TRBV9 | few | TRBD2 | TGTGCCAGCAGCTCGCGGACTAGCACCGACAATGAGCAGTTCTTC | CASSSRTSTDNEQFF
TRBJ1-2 | TRBV30 | . | TRBD1 | TGTGCCTGGAGTGGCCGGACAGGGGAAAATGGCTACACCTTC | CAWSGRTGENGYTF
TRBJ2-1 | TRBV30 | few | . | TGTGCCGGGACTCCTTCCTACAATGAGCAGTTCTTC | CAGTPSYNEQFF
TRBJ1-5 | TRBV9 | few | . | TGTGCCAGCAGCCCTGGGACTGTCAATCAGCCCCAGCATTTT | CASSPGTVNQPQHF
TRBJ2-1 | TRBV7-2 | . | TRBD1 | TGTGCCAGCAGCCAGGACAGGTCACGCAATGAGCAGTTCTTC | CASSQDRSRNEQFF
TRBJ2-1 | TRBV11-2 | . | TRBD1 | TGTGCCAGCAGCTCTAAGGGACAGGGCCATGAGCAGTTCTTC | CASSSKGQGHEQFF
TRBJ1-5 | TRBV27 | few | . | TGTGCCAGCAGCCCCCGGTCGATTAGCGGTCAGCCCCAGCATTTT | CASSPRSISGQPQHF
TRBJ2-1 | TRBV9 | . | . | TGTGCCAGCAGCGGGCGGGTCCTTAGCTCCTACAATGAGCAGTTCTTC | CASSGRVLSSYNEQFF
TRBJ2-5 | TRBV7-2 | . | TRBD1 | TGTGCCAGCAGCCGTGACAGGGGGCAAGAGACCCAGTACTTC | CASSRDRGQETQYF
TRBJ2-7 | TRBV7-3 | . | . | TGTGCCAGCAGCTTAACCAGCGGCTCCTACGAGCAGTACTTC | CASSLTSGSYEQYF
TRBJ2-1 | TRBV6-6 | few | . | TGTGCCAGCAGTTACTCGAGGACTCACTCCTACAATGAGCAGTTCTTC | CASSYSRTHSYNEQFF
TRBJ2-2 | TRBV28 | few | TRBD2 | TGTGCCAGCAGTCGAGGATCTAGCGGTGCGACCGGGGAGCTGTTTTTT | CASSRGSSGATGELFF
TRBJ2-7 | TRBV5-4 | few | TRBD2 | TGTGCCAGCAGCCTTACTAGCGGGAGACGCCCCTCCTACGAGCAGTACTTC | CASSLTSGRRPSYEQYF
TRBJ2-2 | TRBV7-9 | few | . | TGTGCCTTCTCCCCTACGAACACCGGGGAGCTGTTTTTT | CAFSPTNTGELFF
TRBJ2-6 | TRBV18 | once | TRBD1 | TGTGCCAGCTCACCAAAAGGGGGCTTAGCTGGGGCCAACGTCCTGACTTTC | CASSPKGGLAGANVLTF
TRBJ2-1 | TRBV18 | few | TRBD1 | TGTGCCAGCTCACCACCCGTTGGGACAGGGGGCTACAATGAGCAGTTCTTC | CASSPPVGTGGYNEQFF
TRBJ2-1 | TRBV25-1 | few | . | TGTGCCAGCAGTGAGAGGGCTGAGCAGTTCTTC | CASSERAEQFF
TRBJ1-2 | TRBV27 | . | . | TGTGCCAGCAGCCCCCGATTGGAGGCCCGCCAGTTTAACTATGGCTACACCTTC | CASSPRLEARQFNYGYTF
TRBJ2-3 | TRBV7-9 | . | TRBD1 | TGTGCCAGCAGCCGCCCGGGACAGGGGGCAGATACGCAGTATTTT | CASSRPGQGADTQYF
TRBJ2-5 | TRBV18 | few | . | TGTGCCAGCTCACCACTGGACAGCCAAGAGACCCAGTACTTC | CASSPLDSQETQYF
TRBJ2-1 | TRBV27 | few | TRBD2 | TGTGCCAGCAGTCGACTAGCGGCAGCCTACAATGAGCAGTTCTTC | CASSRLAAAYNEQFF
TRBJ2-6 | TRBV5-4 | . | TRBD2 | TGTGCCAGCAGCGCCGGGGGGGCCTCTGGGGCCAACGTCCTGACTTTC | CASSAGGASGANVLTF
TRBJ2-5 | TRBV9 | . | . | TGTGCCAGCAGCTCCACCGGGGAAGAGACCCAGTACTTC | CASSSTGEETQYF
TRBJ2-3 | TRBV4-2 | few | TRBD2 | TGTGCCAGCAGCCCTCATAGCGGGACAACAGATACGCAGTATTTT | CASSPHSGTTDTQYF
TRBJ2-1 | TRBV9 | . | TRBD2 | TGTGCCAGCAGCCTGCGGACTAGCGGGAATGAGCAGTTCTTC | CASSLRTSGNEQFF
TRBJ1-2 | TRBV9 | . | . | TGTGCCAGCAGCGGAATAACAGGAGGCTACACCTTC | CASSGITGGYTF
TRBJ2-3 | TRBV28 | few | . | TGTGCCAGCTTCTCGAGGACTCGCACAGATACGCAGTATTTT | CASFSRTRTDTQYF
TRBJ2-5 | TRBV30 | . | TRBD2 | TGTGCCTGGAGTATCGGAGGACTAGAGTGGGAGACCCAGTACTTC | CAWSIGGLEWETQYF
TRBJ2-1 | TRBV7-3 | . | . | TGTGCCAGCAGCTTAAATCCAGCGGGCAAAGGGGATGAGCAGTTCTTC | CASSLNPAGKGDEQFF
TRBJ2-2 | TRBV7-3 | . | . | TGTGCCAGCAGCCTACAGCACACCGGGGAGCTGTTTTTT | CASSLQHTGELFF
TRBJ1-1 | TRBV1 | few | . | TGCACCAGCAGCCAAGATCCGCATCCAGCTGAAGCTTTCTTT | CTSSQDPHPAEAFF
TRBJ2-3 | TRBV10-1 | . | TRBD2 | TGCGCCAGCAGTGGCGGGAGGGGAGATACGCAGTATTTT | CASSGGRGDTQYF
TRBJ2-1 | TRBV4-2 | . | TRBD2 | TGTGCCAGCAGCCACCCCGGGACTAGCGGGAGAGGGTCCTACAATGAGCAGTTCTTC | CASSHPGTSGRGSYNEQFF
TRBJ1-2 | TRBV27 | . | . | TGTGCCAGCAAACGGAGGGAAGAGTATGGCTACACCTTC | CASKRREEYGYTF
TRBJ2-3 | TRBV7-2 | . | TRBD1 | TGTGCCAGCAGCTTAATGGGACAGGGGTCAGATACGCAGTATTTT | CASSLMGQGSDTQYF
TRBJ2-7 | TRBV5-1 | few | . | TGCGCCAGCAGCTTGTTGCAGGGCTACGAGCAGTACTTC | CASSLLQGYEQYF
TRBJ2-1 | TRBV7-9 | . | TRBD2 | TGTGCCAGCAGCTTAACGGTTTTAGCGGGAGTATTAGGTGAGCAGTTCTTC | CASSLTVLAGVLGEQFF
TRBJ2-6 | TRBV5-5 | . | TRBD2 | TGTGCCAGCAGTCCCAGAGGACTAGCGGGAGTCCCTGGGGCCAACGTCCTGACTTTC | CASSPRGLAGVPGANVLTF
TRBJ1-2 | TRBV28 | . | . | TGTGCCAGCAGTTTGGTCTGGTCGGGGGGCTACACCTTC | CASSLVWSGGYTF
TRBJ1-5 | TRBV13 | . | . | TGTGCCAGCAGTCCCAACAGGGCTCAGCCCCAGCATTTT | CASSPNRAQPQHF
TRBJ2-2 | TRBV29-1 | few | TRBD1 | TGCAGCGTTCTTTTGGGAAGGGACAGCCTGAACACCGGGGAGCTGTTTTTT | CSVLLGRDSLNTGELFF
TRBJ2-5 | TRBV7-9 | . | . | TGTGCCAGCAGCTTACCCTCGACCAGCGGGGAGACCCAGTACTTC | CASSLPSTSGETQYF
TRBJ2-3 | TRBV10-3 | few | TRBD2 | TGTGCCATCAGTGACCCCCTGGAGCGGGAGACGCAGTATTTT | CAISDPLERETQYF
TRBJ2-2 | TRBV21-1 | . | . | TGTGCCAGCAGCAAAAAATGGCTAGCGGGAGGTCGAAGGGCCGGGGAGCTGTTTTTT | CASSKKWLAGGRRAGELFF